Listed here are 27 T cell receptor beta chains from one sample, sequenced in a study of blood T cells in healthy people across ages. Then a second PCR, running roughly 7 to 11 cycles, was carried out with a sample-barcoded 5' primer and a J-beta primer mix. One entry per CDR3 protein, called by TCRdb with MiXCR from the 5' RACE reads. The data show 800,000 or so distinct CDR3 sequences, 35% to 50% seen once. The sample consisted of blood. The source is a man older than 75 in good health.

This clonotype was seen a handful of times. The chain is built from TRBV9 and TRBJ2-3; no firm D call. Trimming pared 0 bases from V and 4 bases from J, leaving 9 bases between. Germline V gives CDR1 SGDLS, CDR2 YYNGEE. The CDR3 has 14 residues. The CDR3 region is CASSVGVGSDTQYF. The CDR3 nucleotides read TGTGCCAGCAGCGTAGGTGTGGGATCAGATACGCAGTATTTT.

The J gene is TRBJ2-1, the V gene TRBV7-8; 8 bases are a match to TRBD2. This CDR3 is 15 amino acids long. The J segment lost 6 bases and the V segment lost 5 bases, leaving 9 bases of the junction unmatched. Germline V CDR1 and CDR2: SGHVS, FQNEAQ. This chain's CDR3 is CASSHREGRANEQFF. DNA of the CDR3: TGTGCCAGCAGCCACCGGGAGGGGCGGGCCAATGAGCAGTTCTTC.

This chain links TRBV13 with TRBJ2-7; TRBD2 matches at 8 bases. Looked up from germline, CDR1 is PRHDT and CDR2 is FYEKMQ (reference sequence). The CDR3 runs 14 residues. V shed 5 bases, J shed 4 bases, and the junction held 7 bases outside the gene matches. The CDR3 bases are TGTGCCAGCAGCGCCGGTCCGGGGGGGTACGAGCAGTACTTC. Protein: CASSAGPGGYEQYF.

This chain joins TRBV12-3 or TRBV12-4 and TRBJ2-7; D gene uncertain. The V end lost 5 bases, the J end lost 5 bases, and 16 bases lay between the germline ends. The CDR3 length is 14 residues. CDR3 sequence reads: CASSPSGPLHEQYF. The CDR3 nucleotides are TGTGCCAGCAGTCCCTCCGGTCCACTCCACGAGCAGTACTTC.

This clonotype occurred a few times. V usage is TRBV7-2 and J usage is TRBJ2-7, with a tentative D call TRBD2 (6 bases). CDR1 SGHTA and CDR2 FQGNSA come from the germline V gene. With 5 bases removed from V and 7 bases from J, the gap between germline ends came to 18 bases. CDR3 size: 14 residues. The CDR3 is CASSPGGRMLEQYF. The CDR3 DNA follows: TGTGCCAGCAGCCCCGGGGGTCGTATGTTGGAGCAGTACTTC.

The genes are TRBV7-6 and TRBJ2-3, with 7 bases matching TRBD2. The germline CDR1 and CDR2 sequences are SGHVS and FNYEAQ. The CDR3 is made up of 14 amino acids. The junction had 7 bases not matched to a gene; V was cut back by 6 bases and J by 4 bases. Here the CDR3 reads CASRSGIQSDTQYF. CDR3 coding DNA: TGTGCCAGCAGGAGCGGGATTCAATCAGATACGCAGTATTTT.

The chain recombines TRBV18 with TRBJ2-1; the match to TRBD1 covers 9 bases. With 8 bases clipped from V and 7 bases from J, the junction kept 9 bases outside the gene matches. Germline V lookup: CDR1 KGHSH, CDR2 LQKENI. The CDR3 runs to 14 residues. In nucleotides, the CDR3 is TGTGCCAGCGCCACCGGGACAGGGCTTAATGAGCAGTTCTTC. Protein product: CASATGTGLNEQFF.

This clonotype was seen only a few times. A much larger clone is a single base away; this may be a read error. The chain recombines TRBV10-3 with TRBJ2-5; D may be TRBD1 or TRBD2 (5 bases each). Germline loops: CDR1 ENHRY, CDR2 SYGVKD. CDR3 length: 13 residues. V lost 10 bases to trimming and J lost 11 bases, with 23 bases between them. For the CDR3, the DNA is TGTGCCACCATTAAGAGGGCCAGGGATGAGCAGTACTTC. Translating it yields CATIKRARDEQYF.

Only a few counts were recorded for this clonotype. The rearrangement joins TRBV20-1 to TRBJ2-7, with 8 bases identical to TRBD2. The last part of the DNA fits TRBJ2-5 better; the J call may be wrong. This CDR3 region has 13 residues. The germline V gene has CDR1 DFQATT and CDR2 SNEGSKA (reference sequence). The DNA for the CDR3 is TGCAGTGCTAGGAGGACTAGCAGCGAGACCCAGTACTTC. Encoded protein: CSARRTSSETQYF.

The rearrangement joins TRBV4-1 to TRBJ2-1; D unresolved. This CDR3 spans 14 amino acids. Trimming shortened V by 0 bases and J by 10 bases, and 13 bases separated the two germline ends. CDR1 is MGHRA, CDR2 YSYEKL, per germline. The chain's CDR3 is CASSQDAHSYEQFF. CDR3 DNA sequence: TGCGCCAGCAGCCAAGACGCCCATTCCTACGAGCAGTTCTTC.

Only a few counts were recorded for this clonotype. The gene calls are TRBV28 and TRBJ2-1, with TRBD2 matching 8 bases. Germline CDR1 and CDR2: MDHEN and SYDVKM. V was pared by 2 bases and J by 7 bases, with 7 bases of the junction left unmatched. This CDR3 comprises 15 residues. The CDR3, as DNA: TGTGCCAGCAGTTTAGCGGGAGGAGGAAAAAATGAGCAGTTCTTC. Translation gives CASSLAGGGKNEQFF.

This chain connects TRBV20-1 to TRBJ2-1; a possible D gene is TRBD2 (5 bases). There are 12 residues in the CDR3. V lost 7 bases, J lost 4 bases, and 11 bases lay in between. In germline, CDR1 is DFQATT, CDR2 SNEGSKA (reference sequence). Written as DNA, the CDR3 is TGCAGTGTACGGACTTTTTACAATGAGCAGTTCTTC. This codes for CSVRTFYNEQFF.

The V call is TRBV12-3 or TRBV12-4, the J call TRBJ2-5; 8 nucleotides line up with TRBD2. Trimming took 6 bases from V and 4 from J; bases not matched to a gene: 10. This CDR3 comprises 15 residues. This CDR3 reads CASRPGRAGVETQYF. CDR3 nucleotide sequence: TGTGCCAGCAGGCCGGGACGAGCGGGAGTAGAGACCCAGTACTTC.

This chain connects TRBV7-2 to TRBJ1-2; D gene uncertain. The CDR3 is 13 amino acids. Germline V CDR1 and CDR2: SGHTA, FQGNSA. Trimming removed 2 bases at V and 4 bases at J, with 8 bases between. The CDR3 bases are TGTGCCAGCAGCTTATACCAGGCCTATGGCTACACCTTC. Translated: CASSLYQAYGYTF. Drawing the rest from reference TRBV7-2 and TRBJ1-2, the complete variable domain is GAGVSQSPSNKVTEKGKDVELRCDPISGHTALYWYRQSLGQGLEFLIYFQGNSAPDKSGLPSDRFSAERTGGSVSTLTIQRTQQEDSAVYLCASSLYQAYGYTFGSGTRLTVV.

This clonotype has ten or more counts. CDR3 bases: TGCGCCAGCAGCTTGGATGTAGGCAATGAGCAGTTCTTC. It specifies CASSLDVGNEQFF. The chain links TRBV5-1 to TRBJ2-1; D is unclear. The CDR3 runs 13 residues. V lost 0 bases and J 6 bases, leaving 7 bases between the germline ends. Germline CDR1 is SGHRS and CDR2 is YFSETQ. Variable domain in full (rest from reference TRBV5-1 and TRBJ2-1): KAGVTQTPRYLIKTRGQQVTLSCSPISGHRSVSWYQQTPGQGLQFLFEYFSETQRNKGNFPGRFSGRQFSNSRSEMNVSTLELGDSALYLCASSLDVGNEQFFGPGTRLTVL.

This clonotype was observed a handful of times. V usage is TRBV7-2 and J usage is TRBJ2-3; no firm D call. The germline gives CDR1 SGHTA, CDR2 FQGNSA. Trimming shortened V by 5 bases and J by 1 base, and 7 bases separated the two germline ends. This CDR3 comprises 13 residues. Here the CDR3 DNA reads TGTGCCAGCAGCCCCTCCCGCACAGATACGCAGTATTTT. Amino acid sequence: CASSPSRTDTQYF.

J is TRBJ1-4 and V is TRBV27; 12 nucleotides match TRBD1. This CDR3 has 15 residues. Germline values: CDR1 MNHEY, CDR2 SMNVEV (reference sequence). V lost 6 bases and J lost 8; bases outside the gene matches: 7. The CDR3 nucleotides are TGTGCCAGCAGCAGCGGGACAGGGGGCTGGGAAAAACTGTTTTTT. This sequence encodes CASSSGTGGWEKLFF.

A note on this clonotype: A read error may produce the germline difference seen at one junction end. The V gene is TRBV7-3, the J gene TRBJ1-1; D uncertain. Germline V CDR1 and CDR2: SGHTA, FQGTGA. CDR3 length equals 13 residues. This CDR3 reads CVSSLRVEAEAFF. The CDR3 region has the DNA TGTGTCAGCAGCTTAAGAGTGGAGGCTGAAGCTTTCTTT.

The chain joins TRBV25-1 to TRBJ2-5; 11 nucleotides align to TRBD2. CDR1 is MGHDK and CDR2 is SYGVNS in the germline V gene. This CDR3 has 16 residues. Trimming removed 5 bases from V and 5 bases from J; junction bases left unmatched: 10. CDR3 DNA sequence: TGTGCCAGCAGTAGGCGGGGACTAGCGGCGTTTGAGACCCAGTACTTC. It is translated as CASSRRGLAAFETQYF.

The chain is built from TRBV29-1 and TRBJ2-5, with D possibly matching TRBD2 (5 bases). With 3 bases removed from V and 1 base from J, the gap between germline ends came to 9 bases. Germline loops: CDR1 SQVTM, CDR2 ANQGSEA. The CDR3 sequence is 13 residues long. The DNA of the CDR3 is TGCAGCGTTGAGGTGACTACCCAAGAGACCCAGTACTTC. This gives the protein CSVEVTTQETQYF.

This clonotype was detected a few times. The chain couples TRBV20-1 to TRBJ1-1; D is unclear. Trimming shortened V by 1 base and J by 0 bases, and 6 bases separated the two germline ends. The CDR3 loop spans 13 amino acids. From germline, CDR1 is DFQATT and CDR2 SNEGSKA (reference sequence). The CDR3 DNA follows: TGCAGTGCTAGAGTGGTAGTGAACACTGAAGCTTTCTTT. This codes for CSARVVVNTEAFF.

V and J are TRBV3-1 and TRBJ2-1, with TRBD2 matching over 10 bases. The CDR3 sequence is 15 residues long. Trimming cost V 0 bases and J 10 bases; bases outside gene matches: 6. Germline V gives CDR1 LGHDT, CDR2 YNNKEL (reference sequence). In nucleotides, the CDR3 is TGTGCCAGCAGCCAAGAAGCGGGAGGGCCGGGAGAGCAGTTCTTC. Translated, it gives CASSQEAGGPGEQFF.

This clonotype was seen just once. The CDR3 reads CAISVTSGRALDEQYF. CDR3 bases: TGTGCCATCAGTGTGACTAGCGGGAGGGCCCTCGATGAGCAGTACTTC. V usage is TRBV10-3 and J usage is TRBJ2-5, with 14 bases aligning to TRBD2. This CDR3 comprises 16 residues. After removal of 4 bases from V and 11 bases from J, the junction contained 12 bases not matched to a gene. The germline gives CDR1 ENHRY, CDR2 SYGVKD.

This clonotype occurred many times. The V call is TRBV24-1, the J call TRBJ2-5, with TRBD2 identical over 13 bases. Trimming cost V 3 bases and J 4 bases; bases outside gene matches: 10. This CDR3 has 18 residues. Germline-derived CDR1 and CDR2 are KGHDR and SFDVKD. The CDR3 spells CATSDRTSGSDKRETQYF. For the CDR3, the DNA is TGTGCCACCAGTGATCGGACTAGCGGGAGCGATAAGCGAGAGACCCAGTACTTC.

This rearrangement joins TRBV4-1 to TRBJ2-2, with 10 bases lining up with TRBD2. CDR3 length: 15 residues. Germline CDR1 reads MGHRA; CDR2 reads YSYEKL. J lost 7 bases, V lost 5 bases, and 7 bases had no gene match. CDR3 sequence (DNA): TGCGCCAGCAGCTCATTTCCTAGCGGGGGCGGGGAGCTGTTTTTT. Translating it yields CASSSFPSGGGELFF.

This clonotype was observed a few times. The rearrangement links TRBV7-2 to TRBJ2-1; 12 bases are a match to TRBD2. The CDR3 is 15 amino acids. From germline, CDR1 is SGHTA and CDR2 FQGNSA. J lost 7 bases, V lost 4 bases, and 5 bases had no gene match. The CDR3 DNA reads as TGTGCCAGCAGCTCAACTAGCGGGAGGTGGAATGAGCAGTTCTTC. Residues: CASSSTSGRWNEQFF. Looking up the rest from reference TRBV7-2 and TRBJ2-1 gives the full variable domain: GAGVSQSPSNKVTEKGKDVELRCDPISGHTALYWYRQSLGQGLEFLIYFQGNSAPDKSGLPSDRFSAERTGGSVSTLTIQRTQQEDSAVYLCASSSTSGRWNEQFFGPGTRLTVL.

This clonotype was detected many times. The J gene is TRBJ2-3, the V gene TRBV7-3, with D tentatively TRBD1 or TRBD2 (5 bases each). V dropped 1 base and J dropped 3 bases, with 11 bases sitting between them. The CDR3 is 15 amino acids. Germline V gene sequence: CDR1 SGHTA, CDR2 FQGTGA. The CDR3 DNA follows: TGTGCCAGCAGCTTAATCGGGGCTAGTACAGATACGCAGTATTTT. Amino acids: CASSLIGASTDTQYF.